The text below deals with one T cell receptor beta chain. It lacks a known antigen. No base qualities exist here, and no much larger clone lies one base off it. The record originates from a study of OX40 agonist ivuxolimab in advanced cancers. Regarding the complete study: Ivuxolimab was an agonistic, fully human IgG2 monoclonal antibody directed against OX40 (CD134), a costimulatory receptor. Intravenous ivuxolimab was administered to patients every 2 weeks at six dose levels: 0.01, 0.1, 0.3, 1.5, 3 and 10 mg/kg. Of the roughly 51 patients in dose escalation, 19 had hepatocellular carcinoma, some 15 had melanoma, 9 had renal cell carcinoma and 9 had head and neck cancer. A male proportion of 75% to 85% and a mean age of approximately 61 years, ranging from 23 to 79, were recorded for the dose-escalation cohort. Patients were allowed to have had prior anti-PD-1, anti-PD-L1 or anti-CTLA-4 therapy, and approximately 40% of the dose-escalation patients had been treated with checkpoint inhibitors. Partial responses were achieved by three dose-escalation patients, of whom one had hepatocellular carcinoma and two had cutaneous melanoma. Peripheral TCRbeta sequencing was intended to test whether TCR sequence diversity was altered and clonal T-cell expansion was caused by ivuxolimab. The paper covers the monotherapy dose-escalation part of the phase I ivuxolimab trial, which included N of about 56 patients. Results and caveats for the whole study, not just this receptor: Partial responders in the 0.1-3.0 mg/kg groups had among the lowest normalized peripheral clonal expansion, especially among CD8+ T cells. Low levels of normalized T-cell clonal expansion were also shown by some nonresponding patients. After ivuxolimab, expanded clones were on average more numerous among CD8+ T cells than among CD4+ T cells. At doses of 0.1 to 3.0 mg/kg, clonal expansion of both CD4+ and CD8+ blood T cells was observed from baseline to week 6. Which antigens the clonally expanded peripheral T cells were specific for was not determined.

The trial excluded patients who had a history of autoimmune disease or were on systemic immunosuppression. Peripheral blood for TCR sequencing was collected from all dose cohorts at baseline, on cycle 4 day 1, and on cycle 7 day 1. Samples came from an open-label, multicenter, first-in-human phase I dose-escalation trial of ivuxolimab. Adults with locally advanced or metastatic melanoma, renal cell, hepatocellular, or head and neck squamous cell carcinoma were enrolled in the trial. CD4+ and CD8+ T cells were sorted separately from peripheral blood before TCR sequencing. Genomic DNA was extracted from sorted cells for sequencing of the TCRbeta CDR3 region. TCRbeta CDR3 regions were sequenced using the immunoSEQ Assay. Sourced from immuneACCESS, this table was stored by TCRdb with only in-frame sequences that have V and J called. A share of the clones is absent; for the studies checked, an unresolved V gene accounts for under half, and the remainder has no known explanation. This sample holds 70,000 or so clones; approximately 93% were observed only once. 0.25% to 0.3% of the sample rests with the top ten.

The sample here was CD4+ or CD8+ T cells sorted from blood, taken in a trial of the OX40 agonist ivuxolimab. This sequence was found in an adult with an advanced solid tumor such as melanoma, head and neck, liver or kidney cancer.

The nucleotide sequence is given as TGTGCCAGTAGTATCCAAACAGGGTACGGGGAGACCCAGTACTTC. Translated, it gives CASSIQTGYGETQYF. This chain joins TRBV19 to TRBJ2-5, and TRBD1 may be the D gene, going by 6 matching bases. The CDR3 contains 15 residues, cysteine and phenylalanine counted. Only the CDR3 region is kept as DNA, spanning 45 bases read in frame from base 1. From a lookup of the germline V gene (reference sequence), CDR1 and CDR2 are LNHDA and SQIVND. The junction carries 16 bases between V and J, which are trimmed by 3 bases and 5 bases respectively.